A single sample is the source of the 5 T cell receptor beta chains below, sequenced in a study of T-cell memory formation after mild COVID-19. TCRdb ran MiXCR on the 5' RACE reads and lists one entry per CDR3 protein. The table includes 300,000 to 350,000 distinct CDR3 sequences, roughly 13% detected once. The sequencing input was PBMCs or a T cell subset sorted from them (not recorded which). Receptor source: a man between 18 and 29 years old who had mild COVID-19 (a few samples of this study predate the infection). Cell type and time point are not known.

CDR3 nucleotides: TGTGCCAGCAGCGGGGGGGGTCCAGGAAACATTCAGTACTTC. Protein sequence: CASSGGGPGNIQYF. V usage is TRBV9 and J usage is TRBJ2-4, with TRBD2 identical over 7 bases. Germline values: CDR1 SGDLS, CDR2 YYNGEE. The CDR3 has 14 residues. Trimming removed 3 bases from V and 6 bases from J; junction bases left unmatched: 6.

This sequence joins TRBV12-3 or TRBV12-4 and TRBJ2-4, with 8 bases identical to TRBD2. Trimming removed 4 bases from V and 0 bases from J; junction bases left unmatched: 23. The CDR3 spans 22 residues. The CDR3 DNA sequence: TGTGCCAGCAGTTCACTGTCTAATCCAAGGGGTAGCGGGACCCTAGCCAAAAACATTCAGTACTTC. Translation: CASSSLSNPRGSGTLAKNIQYF.

This clonotype was observed a handful of times. The chain links TRBV6-5 to TRBJ2-5, with no clear D. Germline assignment: CDR1 MNHEY and CDR2 SVGAGI. The CDR3 has 14 residues. V lost 5 bases to trimming and J lost 2 bases, with 12 bases between them. The CDR3 nucleotides are TGTGCCAGCAGTGACTGGACGGTTCAAGAGACCCAGTACTTC. Residues: CASSDWTVQETQYF.

This clonotype was counted a few times. CDR3: CASSLVGQGGSPLHF. Here the CDR3 DNA reads TGTGCCAGCAGTTTAGTTGGGCAGGGAGGTTCACCCCTCCACTTT. The V call is TRBV12-3 or TRBV12-4, the J call TRBJ1-6, with D possibly TRBD1 on 5 matching bases. V was shortened by 1 base and J by 9 bases, with 13 bases between the two germline ends. The CDR3 is 15 residues long.

The gene calls are TRBV9 and TRBJ1-6; the D is unclear. Germline assignment: CDR1 SGDLS and CDR2 YYNGEE. This CDR3 contains 12 residues. The V end lost 6 bases, the J end lost 7 bases, and 8 bases lay between the germline ends. The CDR3 DNA reads TGTGCCAGCAACCAGAACAATTCACCCCTCCACTTT. The encoded protein is CASNQNNSPLHF.